The 12 T cell receptor beta chains presented below share a single source sample, sequenced in a study of blood T cells in healthy people across ages. The second PCR ran roughly 6 to 12 cycles with a sample-barcoded 5' primer and J-beta primers. TCRdb processed the 5' RACE reads anew with MiXCR; each CDR3 protein has one entry. The table has approximately 2,000,000 distinct CDR3 sequences, 39% seen once; the top ten hold roughly 23%. Sequenced input: blood. The origin of the receptors is a human donor in good health.

This clonotype appeared a single time. V is TRBV12-3 or TRBV12-4 and J is TRBJ1-4, with D perhaps TRBD1 (5 bases). This CDR3 comprises 17 residues. V shed 4 bases and J shed 5 bases, with 20 bases lying between them. The CDR3 bases are TGTGCCAGCAGTTCTACTTTCTCCGGGACGGAAAATGAAAAACTGTTTTTT. Protein: CASSSTFSGTENEKLFF.

Regarding this clonotype: The junction shows a germline mismatch at one end, possibly a read error. The CDR3 nucleotides read TGTGCCAGCAGTTTGGAAGGAGGCCACACCTTC. The encoded protein is CASSLEGGHTF. The rearrangement joins TRBV5-6 to TRBJ1-2; D call uncertain. This CDR3 spans 11 amino acids. Germline assignment: CDR1 SGHDT and CDR2 YYEEEE.

This clonotype was seen only a few times. V is TRBV10-3 and J is TRBJ2-5, with 7 bases that match TRBD1. CDR1 and CDR2 (germline): ENHRY, SYGVKD. This CDR3 has 15 amino acids. V was clipped by 8 bases and J by 4 bases; unmatched bases: 13. The CDR3 here is CAIGPIDRERETQYF. CDR3 in DNA: TGTGCCATCGGCCCAATAGACAGGGAGAGAGAGACCCAGTACTTC.

The chain carries TRBV18 and TRBJ2-6; D ambiguous. This CDR3 region has 17 residues. Germline CDR1 and CDR2: KGHSH and LQKENI. V lost 1 base and J 0 bases, leaving 10 bases between the germline ends. The CDR3 DNA is TGTGCCAGCTCACCACGGACGACGAGCTCTGGGGCCAACGTCCTGACTTTC. As protein: CASSPRTTSSGANVLTF.

This clonotype showed up just a few times. The genes are TRBV6-5 and TRBJ1-2, with TRBD1 matching 7 bases. Looked up from germline, CDR1 is MNHEY and CDR2 is SVGAGI. Trimming cost V 6 bases and J 2 bases; bases outside gene matches: 9. CDR3 size: 15 residues. This CDR3 is CASSRDSLMNYGYTF. For the CDR3, the DNA is TGTGCCAGCAGCAGGGACAGTCTAATGAACTATGGCTACACCTTC.

V gene TRBV20-1 combines with J gene TRBJ2-1; D call uncertain. Looked up from germline, CDR1 is DFQATT and CDR2 is SNEGSKA (reference sequence). The V end was cut by 3 bases, the J end by 4 bases, with 7 bases between. The CDR3 loop spans 12 amino acids. CDR3 DNA: TGCAGTGCTAGGTTCCAATACAATGAGCAGTTCTTC. Protein product: CSARFQYNEQFF.

This clonotype has only a few counts. One base away lies a much larger clone, so this may be a sequencing read error. The chain uses TRBV6-2 or TRBV6-3 and TRBJ1-5; no clear D gene. The CDR3 contains 14 residues. Per the germline V gene, CDR1 is MNHEY and CDR2 is SVGEGT. V lost 2 bases and J lost 0, with 5 bases in between. The CDR3, as DNA: TGTGCCAGCAGTTACAAGAGTAGCAATCAGCCCCAGCATTTT. It encodes CASSYKSSNQPQHF.

The CDR3 loop is CAISESVRAGPTDTQYF. The CDR3 coding sequence is TGTGCCATCAGTGAGTCGGTCAGGGCGGGGCCCACAGATACGCAGTATTTT. The chain joins TRBV10-3 to TRBJ2-3; D may be TRBD2 (6 bases). V was cut by 0 bases and J by 2 bases, with 15 bases left in between. This CDR3 region has 17 residues. The germline V gene has CDR1 ENHRY and CDR2 SYGVKD.

This CDR3 reads CASSRTGGAGETQYF. DNA for the CDR3: TGTGCCAGCAGCCGAACAGGGGGCGCGGGGGAGACCCAGTACTTC. The chain recombines TRBV11-2 with TRBJ2-7, with TRBD1 matching 9 bases. Judging by the DNA end, TRBJ2-5 fits better; the J call may be wrong. This CDR3 spans 15 amino acids. Germline V gene sequence: CDR1 SGHAT, CDR2 FQNNGV.

This clonotype was counted a few times. The chain is built from TRBV4-1 and TRBJ2-7; 8 nucleotides agree with TRBD2. Germline trimming cut 2 bases from V and 2 bases from J; bases unmatched to any gene: 5. This CDR3 contains 15 residues. Germline CDR1 MGHRA, CDR2 YSYEKL. CDR3 nucleotide sequence: TGCGCCAGCAGCCAATTAGCGGGGATGGCCTACGAGCAGTACTTC. This encodes CASSQLAGMAYEQYF.

The gene calls are TRBV29-1 and TRBJ1-1; D ambiguous. This CDR3 region has 13 residues. Trimming removed 4 bases at V and 4 bases at J, with 13 bases between. The germline CDR1 and CDR2 sequences are SQVTM and ANQGSEA. This CDR3 reads CSVVQEPGTEAFF. CDR3 nucleotides: TGCAGCGTTGTTCAGGAGCCAGGCACTGAAGCTTTCTTT.

In this sample, this clonotype turned up a few times. The genes are TRBV14 and TRBJ1-2; TRBD1 might be the D (5 bases). The CDR3 sequence is 18 residues long. Trimming shortened V by 1 base and J by 3 bases, and 21 bases separated the two germline ends. Germline V gene sequence: CDR1 SGHDN, CDR2 FVKESK. The DNA for the CDR3 is TGTGCCAGCAGCCAAGCAAGGGGTGGTTACAGGACTTACTATGGCTACACCTTC. This codes for CASSQARGGYRTYYGYTF.